This TCR beta chain was found in a study of PD-1 blockade in classical Hodgkin lymphoma. Broader study findings: A significant rise in TCR diversity by C4D1 was seen for CD4+ but not CD8+ cells. Nivolumab starters within 1 year of ASCT were excluded. Nothing has yet pinned down what causes the repertoire differences, possibly disease activity or prior therapy.

The CDR3 has 15 amino acids. Germline assignment: CDR1 MGHRA and CDR2 YSYEKL. The V and J ends lost 1 base and 1 base respectively, with 10 bases between them. With respect to this clone: The antigen is not known.

Time point meaning: cycle 4 day 1 (C4D1), after less than seven weeks of nivolumab. Every one of the patients relapsed after autologous stem cell transplantation (brentuximab vedotin exposure was variable). The protocol was immunoSEQ multiplex PCR, while the TCRdb copy is restricted to in-frame clones and leaves out a portion. The table has 50,000 to 65,000 clones, roughly nine tenths seen once. The rearrangement links TRBV4-1 to TRBJ1-1; D remains ambiguous. The receptor comes from a human donor with classical Hodgkin lymphoma. Sequences were derived from peripheral blood mononuclear cells (PBMCs), sampled before the fourth cycle of nivolumab. CDR3 loop: CASSQVAHQNTEAFF. The CDR3 DNA follows: TGCGCCAGCAGCCAAGTGGCACACCAGAACACTGAAGCTTTCTTT.